This T cell receptor (beta chain) was found in a study of blood T cell repertoires in COVID-19. Overall study context: Samples taken during acute and convalescent COVID-19 were collected in the United States, Italy and Spain. PBMCs, B-cell-depleted T cells, or T cells were the source of the cDNA or gDNA that made up the material.

Germline V lookup: CDR1 SNHLY, CDR2 FYNNEI. This CDR3 spans 13 amino acids. V lost 6 bases and J lost 4; bases outside the gene matches: 5. Sequenced by immunoSEQ multiplex PCR; TCRdb stores in-frame clones only, minus some. The table has 350,000 to 400,000 clones, roughly nine tenths seen once; the top ten hold roughly 0.9%. The sequenced material came from PBMCs or T cells enriched from blood (not recorded which). V is TRBV2 and J is TRBJ1-2, with TRBD1 matching over 7 bases. The TCR comes from a woman in her thirties or forties who had been exposed to COVID-19. For the CDR3, the DNA is TGTGCCAGCAGCATGACAGGGATCTATGGCTACACCTTC. It encodes CASSMTGIYGYTF.